Presented here are 21 T cell receptor beta chains from one specimen sequenced in a study of OX40 agonist ivuxolimab in advanced cancers. Measured with immunoSEQ multiplex PCR; TCRdb has only the in-frame clones, and not every one. Among some 51,000 clones, approximately 84% were seen once, and the ten largest hold about an eighth. Source: CD4+ or CD8+ T cells sorted from blood, taken in a trial of the OX40 agonist ivuxolimab. These receptors were collected from an adult with an advanced solid tumor such as melanoma, head and neck, liver or kidney cancer.

The chain employs TRBV19 and TRBJ2-1; D call uncertain. Germline CDR1 LNHDA, CDR2 SQIVND (reference sequence). The V gene lost 8 bases and the J gene lost 3 bases, with 8 bases spanning the gap. This CDR3 has 12 amino acids. The CDR3: CASARHYNEQFF. The DNA of the CDR3 is TGTGCCAGTGCTCGGCACTACAATGAGCAGTTCTTC. Combining the CDR3 with reference TRBV19 and TRBJ2-1 gives the whole variable domain DGGITQSPKYLFRKEGQNVTLSCEQNLNHDAMYWYRQDPGQGLRLIYYSQIVNDFQKGDIAEGYSVSREKKESFPLTVTSAQKNPTAFYLCASARHYNEQFFGPGTRLTVL.

V and J are TRBV28 and TRBJ2-7, with D possibly matching TRBD2 (5 bases). Germline V gene data show CDR1 as MDHEN and CDR2 as SYDVKM. The V end lost 7 bases, the J end lost 0 bases, and 13 bases lay between the germline ends. This CDR3 is 14 amino acids long. This chain's CDR3 is CASIHRGSSYEQYF. The CDR3 DNA follows: TGTGCCAGCATCCATCGAGGGAGCTCCTACGAGCAGTACTTC.

The rearrangement uses TRBV5-1 and TRBJ2-5; tentative D call: TRBD1 (5 bases). The J call may be wrong; the DNA end is better matched by TRBJ2-7. Germline V gene data show CDR1 as SGHRS and CDR2 as YFSETQ. This CDR3 is 14 amino acids long. As DNA, the CDR3 is TGCGCCAGCAGCTTGTATGGGGCCTCCTACGAGCAGTACTTC. It yields the protein CASSLYGASYEQYF.

The gene calls are TRBV7-2 and TRBJ2-5; D is undetermined. The end of the DNA is better explained by TRBJ2-7, so the J call may be wrong. Per the germline V gene, CDR1 is SGHTA and CDR2 is FQGNSA. This CDR3 region has 14 residues. The CDR3 sequence is CASSLDFLLAEQYF. The CDR3 DNA follows: TGTGCCAGCAGCTTAGACTTTTTACTCGCCGAGCAGTACTTC.

The chain is built from TRBV28 and TRBJ1-2; D not resolved. This CDR3 has 14 amino acids. From germline, CDR1 is MDHEN and CDR2 SYDVKM. V shed 4 bases and J shed 6 bases, with 15 bases lying between them. Here the CDR3 reads CASSSAWRGNGYTF. CDR3 DNA sequence: TGTGCCAGCAGTTCAGCCTGGAGAGGAAATGGCTACACCTTC.

This rearrangement joins TRBV29-1 to TRBJ1-4, with 9 bases fitting TRBD1. Germline values: CDR1 SQVTM, CDR2 ANQGSEA. CDR3 length equals 15 residues. With V trimmed by 7 bases and J by 7 bases, 13 bases remained unmatched. In nucleotides, the CDR3 is TGCAGCGCGACCGGGTGGGGGGACAGGGCTGAAAAACTGTTTTTT. Amino acid sequence: CSATGWGDRAEKLFF.

The J gene is TRBJ1-1, the V gene TRBV18; a weak D match, TRBD1 (6 bases). Germline V gene sequence: CDR1 KGHSH, CDR2 LQKENI. This CDR3 is 15 amino acids long. Trimming removed 2 bases from V and 4 bases from J, with 14 bases in between. CDR3 loop: CASSPSTTGSTEAFF. For the CDR3, the DNA is TGTGCCAGCTCACCATCGACAACAGGGAGCACTGAAGCTTTCTTT.

In its sample, this clone was seen once. The chain employs TRBV19 and TRBJ2-7; D is undetermined. Germline CDR1 LNHDA, CDR2 SQIVND (reference sequence). This CDR3 has 14 residues. V was trimmed by 5 bases and J by 3 bases, leaving 14 bases between them. The CDR3 region has the DNA TGTGCCAGTAGTCACCGAGGAGCCCTCTACGAGCAGTACTTC. This codes for CASSHRGALYEQYF.

V usage is TRBV2 and J usage is TRBJ1-1; D is possibly TRBD1 (6 bases). The CDR3 length is 13 residues. Germline loops: CDR1 SNHLY, CDR2 FYNNEI. The ends were cut back, 6 bases at V and 1 base at J, with 9 bases in the middle. The chain's CDR3 is CASSGQRNTEAFF. The CDR3 DNA sequence: TGTGCCAGCAGCGGACAGAGGAACACTGAAGCTTTCTTT.

The V gene is TRBV27, the J gene TRBJ1-5; D is unclear. The germline gives CDR1 MNHEY, CDR2 SMNVEV (reference sequence). The CDR3 runs to 12 residues. The V and J ends lost 3 bases and 6 bases respectively, with 6 bases between them. The CDR3 DNA reads TGTGCCAGCAGTTTTTATGGTCAGCCCCAGCATTTT. It specifies CASSFYGQPQHF.

This chain joins TRBV5-4 and TRBJ2-7; TRBD2 matches 7 bases. In germline, CDR1 is SGHNT, CDR2 YYREEE (reference sequence). V lost 3 bases, J lost 4 bases, and 7 bases stayed unmatched. The CDR3 spans 14 residues. The CDR3 DNA is TGTGCCAGCAGCTCCAGCGGGATGGGGTACGAGCAGTACTTC. The encoded protein is CASSSSGMGYEQYF.

CDR3 sequence reads: CASSYNLQGAGEKLFF. For the CDR3, the DNA is TGCGCCAGCAGCTATAATTTACAGGGGGCTGGAGAAAAACTGTTTTTT. The chain carries TRBV5-1 and TRBJ1-4; 9 nucleotides match TRBD1. The CDR3 contains 16 residues. With V trimmed by 3 bases and J by 8 bases, 11 bases remained unmatched. Germline V gene lookup returns CDR1 SGHRS and CDR2 YFSETQ.

This chain joins TRBV11-2 and TRBJ1-3; 10 nucleotides match TRBD1. Germline CDR1 SGHAT, CDR2 FQNNGV. Trimming cost V 5 bases and J 6 bases; bases outside gene matches: 4. This CDR3 spans 14 amino acids. The CDR3 DNA sequence: TGTGCCAGCAGCATCGGGACAGGGGCAAACACCATATATTTT. Translation gives CASSIGTGANTIYF.

The V call is TRBV18, the J call TRBJ2-4; 9 nucleotides line up with TRBD1. V lost 4 bases, J lost 0 bases, and 10 bases stayed unmatched. CDR1 is KGHSH, CDR2 LQKENI, per germline. CDR3 length equals 18 residues. The CDR3 here is CASSLGQGIQLAKNIQYF. In DNA, the CDR3 is TGTGCCAGCTCACTGGGACAGGGAATCCAACTAGCCAAAAACATTCAGTACTTC.

This chain uses TRBV14 with TRBJ2-4; no clear D gene. V was pared by 1 base and J by 9 bases, with 13 bases between. The CDR3 runs to 14 residues. Germline CDR1 and CDR2: SGHDN and FVKESK. The CDR3 DNA follows: TGTGCCAGCAGCCAAGGGGCAAGATCTCTCATTCAGTACTTC. As protein: CASSQGARSLIQYF.

The chain uses TRBV21-1 and TRBJ2-1. TRBV21-1 is deemed a pseudogene. This CDR3 contains 17 residues. The DNA for the CDR3 is TGTGCCAGCAGCAAAGGTCGTGGGGACCGCTCCTACAATGAGCAGTTCTTC. Translated: CASSKGRGDRSYNEQFF.

The chain is built from TRBV5-6 and TRBJ2-7; 9 bases are a match to TRBD2. Germline CDR1 is SGHDT and CDR2 is YYEEEE. The CDR3 totals 15 residues. V lost 0 bases to trimming and J lost 0 bases; unmatched junction nucleotides: 1. The CDR3 spells CASSLVSGGSYEQYF. The CDR3 DNA reads as TGTGCCAGCAGCTTGGTTAGCGGGGGCTCCTACGAGCAGTACTTC.

This chain joins TRBV15 and TRBJ2-7; perhaps TRBD2 as D (6 bases). Germline V gene data show CDR1 as LNHNV and CDR2 as YYDKDF (reference sequence). Trimming took 0 bases from V and 0 from J, leaving 15 bases between them. The CDR3 is 17 amino acids. The CDR3 region is CATSRDGSGASSYEQYF. CDR3 coding DNA: TGTGCCACCAGCAGAGATGGTAGCGGAGCAAGCTCCTACGAGCAGTACTTC.

V gene TRBV4-1 combines with J gene TRBJ1-5; 7 bases agree with TRBD1. Per germline, CDR1 MGHRA and CDR2 YSYEKL. The CDR3 runs to 17 residues. Trimming at V came to 3 bases and at J to 5 bases, leaving 13 bases not matched to a gene. The CDR3 protein is CASSQALGTENYQPQHF. The CDR3 nucleotides read TGCGCCAGCAGCCAGGCGTTGGGGACAGAAAACTATCAGCCCCAGCATTTT.

The gene calls are TRBV5-8 and TRBJ2-5; D gene ambiguous. The V gene's germline CDR1 is SGHTS and CDR2 YDEGEE. V was pared by 2 bases and J by 4 bases, with 24 bases between. The CDR3 contains 18 residues. This CDR3 reads CASSLGAIVASKTETQYF. Here the CDR3 DNA reads TGTGCCAGCAGCTTAGGTGCGATTGTGGCTTCAAAAACAGAGACCCAGTACTTC.

This sequence joins TRBV5-4 and TRBJ1-4, with D unresolved. CDR3 length equals 14 residues. CDR1 SGHNT and CDR2 YYREEE come from the germline V gene (reference sequence). V was trimmed by 0 bases and J by 6 bases, leaving 9 bases between them. The CDR3 reads CASSLGTGYEKLFF. The DNA of the CDR3 is TGTGCCAGCAGCTTGGGGACGGGGTATGAAAAACTGTTTTTT.